This T cell receptor (beta chain) was observed in a study of CD8 T cells in Susac syndrome. The T cells that were sequenced for TCR beta were CD8+ and CD4+ cells from blood. Negative isolation yielded CD4+ and CD8+ T cells, and FACS enriched TEMRA cells. Losses at the gene ends were 6 bases for V and 7 bases for J; bases not matched to a gene: 8. The CDR3 is 13 residues long. Per the germline V gene, CDR1 is SQVTM and CDR2 is ANQGSEA. The authors reverse transcribed about 0.5 to 1 ug RNA with random hexamers. Multiplex immunoSEQ PCR targeted 54 Vbeta and 13 Jbeta TCR beta segments. TCRdb independently ran MiXCR on the immunoSEQ multiplex PCR reads; one entry per CDR3 protein. The sample holds roughly 140,000 distinct CDR3 sequences, 95% to 96% seen once.

V usage is TRBV29-1 and J usage is TRBJ2-2; TRBD1 aligns across 7 bases. The receptor was derived from a human donor with multiple sclerosis. The sample comprised CD8+ T cells from PBMCs. In DNA, the CDR3 is TGCAGCGTCGCAAGGGGGCTGGACGGGGAGCTGTTTTTT. It specifies CSVARGLDGELFF.